This TCR beta chain comes out of a study of blood T cell repertoires in COVID-19. Participants, 18 to 89 years old, spanned approximately 26 US areas. Germline values: CDR1 SQVTM, CDR2 ANQGSEA. This CDR3 spans 12 amino acids. V was pared by 7 bases and J by 8 bases, with 5 bases of the junction left unmatched. Per the study methods: Estimation of nucleated cell counts relied on the amplification of reference gene primers. Method: immunoSEQ multiplex PCR; TCRdb's copy keeps in-frame clones and lacks some. V and J calls and clone size are given by that table; D and trimming were obtained from the DNA. The data contain 490,000 or so clones, approximately 88% of them singletons.

The sample taken for sequencing was PBMCs or T cells enriched from blood (not recorded which). This clonotype originated in a woman between 40 and 50 years old who had recovered from COVID-19. The gene calls are TRBV29-1 and TRBJ1-4; 9 bases line up with TRBD1. The CDR3 loop reads CSGGDREEKLFF. The CDR3 nucleotides are TGCAGCGGGGGGGACAGGGAAGAAAAACTGTTTTTT.